Each of the 23 T cell receptor beta chains below was sequenced from the same sample in a study of blood T cell repertoires in COVID-19. This table comes from immunoSEQ multiplex PCR, and its TCRdb copy is limited to in-frame clones, with some not included. The table includes 61,000 or so clones, 80% to 90% detected once. The sequenced sample consisted of peripheral blood. The receptors derive from a woman of 80 years or more with active COVID-19.

This rearrangement joins TRBV7-2 to TRBJ2-7, with 9 nucleotides matching TRBD2. This CDR3 contains 15 residues. CDR1 and CDR2 (germline): SGHTA, FQGNSA. Unmatched junction bases numbered 7, after V lost 5 bases and J lost 2 bases. CDR3 sequence reads: CASSQERGATYEQYF. CDR3 bases: TGTGCCAGCAGCCAAGAGCGGGGGGCCACCTACGAGCAGTACTTC.

The chain employs TRBV5-8 and TRBJ2-7; tentative D call: TRBD2 (5 bases). This CDR3 has 11 residues. Trimming took off 1 base at V and 6 bases at J, with 5 bases between the two ends. Germline-derived CDR1 and CDR2 are SGHTS and YDEGEE. This CDR3 is CASSLSGEQYF. DNA of the CDR3: TGTGCCAGCAGCTTGAGCGGCGAGCAGTACTTC.

This clone was observed a single time. J is TRBJ1-5 and V is TRBV4-3, with unresolved D. Deletions cut 0 bases from V and 11 bases from J, with 17 bases between. Germline CDR1 reads LGHNA; CDR2 reads YSLEER. CDR3 length equals 15 residues. The CDR3 nucleotides read TGCGCCAGCAGCCAAGACACCAGTTTAGCCCGGACCCAGCATTTT. Its translation is CASSQDTSLARTQHF.

This chain links TRBV7-2 with TRBJ1-1; no reliable D call. There are 14 residues in the CDR3. Trimming took 5 bases from V and 0 from J, leaving 10 bases between them. Germline CDR1 SGHTA, CDR2 FQGNSA. In DNA form, the CDR3 reads TGTGCCAGCAGCCTTCTAGCACTGAACACTGAAGCTTTCTTT. Translating it yields CASSLLALNTEAFF.

This chain connects TRBV10-1 to TRBJ2-7; D is perhaps TRBD1 (5 bases). Germline CDR1 is WNHNN and CDR2 is SYGVQD (reference sequence). This CDR3 region has 13 residues. Trimming took off 3 bases at V and 1 base at J, with 7 bases between the two ends. CDR3 bases: TGCGCCAGCAGTGATCGACAGTCCTACGAGCAGTACTTC. It yields the protein CASSDRQSYEQYF.

A remark on this clone: Germline is not matched at one junction end, which may reflect a read error. V gene TRBV7-7 combines with J gene TRBJ2-1; TRBD1 matches 12 bases. The CDR3 contains 15 residues. The germline CDR1 and CDR2 sequences are SSHAT and FNYEAQ (reference sequence). CDR3 protein: CASSRGQGASYEQFF. The CDR3 DNA reads as TGTGCTAGCAGCAGGGGACAGGGGGCTTCTTATGAGCAGTTCTTC.

The chain recombines TRBV5-1 with TRBJ2-3; D is perhaps TRBD2 (5 bases). V was cut by 0 bases and J by 2 bases, with 10 bases left in between. The CDR3 has 15 amino acids. The germline V gene has CDR1 SGHRS and CDR2 YFSETQ. CDR3 region: CASSLAGELTDTQYF. DNA for the CDR3: TGCGCCAGCAGCTTGGCCGGGGAACTCACAGATACGCAGTATTTT.

This sequence joins TRBV6-5 and TRBJ2-3, with unresolved D. Germline CDR1 MNHEY, CDR2 SVGAGI. V was shortened by 6 bases and J by 6 bases, with 10 bases between the two germline ends. The CDR3 consists of 12 residues. Here the CDR3 DNA reads TGTGCCAGCAGCGCAGACTGGGATACGCAGTATTTT. Its translation: CASSADWDTQYF.

The chain has TRBV10-3 and TRBJ2-3; 9 nucleotides align to TRBD2. Trimming took 0 bases from V and 1 from J; bases not matched to a gene: 5. This CDR3 comprises 17 residues. Germline-derived CDR1 and CDR2 are ENHRY and SYGVKD. This CDR3 is CAISESTASGGTDTQYF. Written as DNA, the CDR3 is TGTGCCATCAGTGAGTCTACTGCTAGCGGGGGCACAGATACGCAGTATTTT.

The V and J genes are TRBV2 and TRBJ2-7; 10 bases align to TRBD2. V dropped 0 bases and J dropped 5; count of bases not matched to a gene: 13. The CDR3 sequence is 18 residues long. The germline V gene has CDR1 SNHLY and CDR2 FYNNEI. CDR3 in DNA: TGTGCCAGCAGTGAAGCAGACCCTTTCCAGGGACTAGCGAACGAGCAGTACTTC. This encodes CASSEADPFQGLANEQYF.

The chain combines TRBV6-5 with TRBJ1-1, with a tentative D call TRBD1 (6 bases). Deletions cut 2 bases from V and 5 bases from J, with 12 bases between. Germline CDR1 and CDR2: MNHEY and SVGAGI. The CDR3 has 14 amino acids. The DNA for the CDR3 is TGTGCCAGCAGTTACGGGGGGGGCGGAACTGAAGCTTTCTTT. Translation: CASSYGGGGTEAFF.

The chain has TRBV18 and TRBJ2-7, with D possibly being TRBD1 (5 bases). The germline V gene encodes CDR1 KGHSH and CDR2 LQKENI. Deletions cut 2 bases from V and 5 bases from J, with 13 bases between. The CDR3 covers 14 residues. CDR3 DNA: TGTGCCAGCTCACCAGGGCAGGGAAGGGACGAGCAGTACTTC. It specifies CASSPGQGRDEQYF.

The CDR3 sequence: CASSPQVGAGREQYF. DNA for the CDR3: TGTGCCAGCTCGCCCCAGGTGGGGGCTGGGAGAGAGCAGTACTTC. The rearrangement joins TRBV18 to TRBJ2-7, with D perhaps TRBD1 (6 bases). CDR3 length equals 15 residues. Germline V gene data show CDR1 as KGHSH and CDR2 as LQKENI. V was trimmed by 6 bases and J by 7 bases, leaving 22 bases between them.

This clone occurred a few times. V gene TRBV5-1 combines with J gene TRBJ2-7; tentatively, D is TRBD1 (5 bases). The CDR3 loop spans 13 amino acids. Deletions cut 4 bases from V and 1 base from J, with 9 bases between. Germline CDR1 is SGHRS and CDR2 is YFSETQ. CDR3 nucleotides: TGCGCCAGCAGCCAAGCAGGGTCCTACGAGCAGTACTTC. This translates into CASSQAGSYEQYF.

V usage is TRBV6-6 and J usage is TRBJ2-3; 9 positions match TRBD1. Trimming cost V 6 bases and J 1 base; bases outside gene matches: 2. The germline CDR1 and CDR2 sequences are MNHNY and SVGAGI (reference sequence). The CDR3 spans 14 residues. The CDR3 protein is CASRRQGGTDTQYF. The CDR3 DNA is TGTGCCAGCAGGCGACAGGGGGGCACAGATACGCAGTATTTT.

The rearrangement joins TRBV5-4 to TRBJ2-4, with 7 bases fitting TRBD1. The V and J ends lost 6 bases and 5 bases, in that order; junction bases with no gene match: 8. The CDR3 has 14 residues. Germline loops: CDR1 SGHNT, CDR2 YYREEE (reference sequence). The CDR3 DNA sequence: TGTGCCAGCACCCCAGGACAGGTTGAAAACATTCAGTACTTC. It codes for CASTPGQVENIQYF.

V usage is TRBV9 and J usage is TRBJ1-2, with TRBD1 identical over 11 bases. V was clipped by 5 bases and J by 8 bases; unmatched bases: 5. Germline V CDR1 and CDR2: SGDLS, YYNGEE. This CDR3 is built from 13 residues. Written as DNA, the CDR3 is TGTGCCAGCAGTAGGGACAGGGGGTACGGCTACACCTTC. Its translation is CASSRDRGYGYTF.

The chain employs TRBV15 and TRBJ2-2; 8 bases align to TRBD1. J lost 8 bases, V lost 0 bases, and 11 bases had no gene match. CDR3 length: 17 residues. Germline CDR1 is LNHNV and CDR2 is YYDKDF (reference sequence). CDR3 protein: CATSRDRGQGVSGELFF. The CDR3 coding sequence is TGTGCCACCAGCAGAGATCGTGGACAGGGAGTTTCAGGGGAGCTGTTTTTT.

The table lists this clone with a few counts. The chain is built from TRBV4-1 and TRBJ1-5, with D possibly matching TRBD1 (5 bases). CDR3 length equals 17 residues. From germline, CDR1 is MGHRA and CDR2 YSYEKL. Deletions cut 0 bases from V and 5 bases from J, with 17 bases between. CDR3 nucleotide sequence: TGCGCCAGCAGCCAAGATCTTTTGCCGGGACTTGATCAGCCCCAGCATTTT. Protein sequence: CASSQDLLPGLDQPQHF.

The chain carries TRBV6-5 and TRBJ2-3, with D maybe TRBD1 (5 bases). The germline V gene encodes CDR1 MNHEY and CDR2 SVGAGI. Trimming cost V 6 bases and J 2 bases, with 15 bases left between them. The CDR3 contains 15 residues. The CDR3 DNA reads as TGTGCCAGCAGCCTCGGTTGGGGCCCCACAGATACGCAGTATTTT. It codes for CASSLGWGPTDTQYF.

V and J are TRBV6-6 and TRBJ2-3, with 10 bases aligning to TRBD2. The CDR3 has 16 amino acids. V shed 4 bases and J 1 base; nucleotides not matched to a gene: 5. Looked up from germline, CDR1 is MNHNY and CDR2 is SVGAGI (reference sequence). The CDR3 DNA reads as TGTGCCAGCAGTTCTAAGCGGGGGGGCCGCACAGATACGCAGTATTTT. Translating gives CASSSKRGGRTDTQYF.

CDR3 in amino acids: CATTKGGGGGSYNEQFF. The CDR3 DNA is TGTGCCACCACGAAGGGAGGAGGGGGCGGGTCCTACAATGAGCAGTTCTTC. The J gene is TRBJ2-1, the V gene TRBV10-3; a weak D match, TRBD1 (7 bases). The V end lost 10 bases, the J end lost 1 base, and 23 bases lay between the germline ends. The CDR3 has 17 residues. From germline, CDR1 is ENHRY and CDR2 SYGVKD.

The table lists this clone with a count of one. V is TRBV18 and J is TRBJ1-6; D is unresolved. V shed 6 bases and J shed 6 bases, with 12 bases lying between them. Germline V gene sequence: CDR1 KGHSH, CDR2 LQKENI. This CDR3 has 14 residues. CDR3 coding DNA: TGTGCCAGCTCCCGCGGGTCGTTTAATTCACCCCTCCACTTT. Translating it yields CASSRGSFNSPLHF.